A selection of T cell receptor beta chains follows, all from one sample in a study of blood T cell repertoires in COVID-19. TCRdb keeps only in-frame clones here, not all; method: immunoSEQ multiplex PCR. This sample has 70,000 or so clones; 75% to 90% occur once, and the top ten carry about 13%. The sequenced sample consisted of peripheral blood. The receptors shown here come from a man in his fifties or sixties with COVID-19, enrolled during active disease. Each CDR3 is given with its conserved first and last residue. Each record gives: clone size, J gene, V gene, D gene, CDR3 DNA, CDR3 protein. The D gene is left open where the match is weak. Clone size appears in some rows only: once, few, many, or a class for an expanded clone.

.	TRBJ2-5	TRBV9	TRBD1	TGTGCCAGCAGCTTAAGACAGGGCGAAGAGACCCAGTACTTC	CASSLRQGEETQYF
few	TRBJ2-4	TRBV2	.	TGTGCCTGCGGAAGGATGGGGGGAAATGGAAACATTCAGTACTTC	CACGRMGGNGNIQYF
.	TRBJ1-4	TRBV3-1/TRBV3-2	TRBD1	TGTGCCAGCAGCCCCAGGGGGACAGGTCTGTATGGTGAAAAACTGTTTTTT	CASSPRGTGLYGEKLFF
.	TRBJ1-1	TRBV6-1	.	TGTGCCAGCAGGGAAGATAGAGTCGCGAACACTGAAGCTTTCTTT	CASREDRVANTEAFF
.	TRBJ2-1	TRBV30	.	TGTGCCTTTACGCAGGGAAACAATGAGCAGTTCTTC	CAFTQGNNEQFF
.	TRBJ2-5	TRBV6-2/TRBV6-3	.	TGTGCCAGCAGTTATGCGGGACTTCGGGAGACCCAGTACTTC	CASSYAGLRETQYF
.	TRBJ2-3	TRBV7-3	TRBD2	TGTGCCAGCAGCCCCGGACCCGGGACTAGCGGGAGACAGTATTTT	CASSPGPGTSGRQYF
.	TRBJ1-3	TRBV7-3	.	TGTGCCAGCAGCTTAAAGGCAGGATCTGGAAACACCATATATTTT	CASSLKAGSGNTIYF
.	TRBJ2-7	TRBV5-5	TRBD1	TGTGCCAGCAGCTTGGTGGGTCGGCAGGGGGACGAGCAGTACTTC	CASSLVGRQGDEQYF
.	TRBJ2-2	TRBV4-3	TRBD1	TGCGCCAGCAGCCCCACCGGGACAGAGAACACCGGGGAGCTGTTTTTT	CASSPTGTENTGELFF
.	TRBJ2-2	TRBV7-9	.	TGTGCCAGCAGCTTAGGAGGACTCGCGACCGGGGAGCTGTTTTTT	CASSLGGLATGELFF
.	TRBJ2-3	TRBV2	TRBD2	TGTGCCAGCATCGGGGCGTCAGGGACTAGCGGCCTTCCGGTAGATACGCAGTATTTT	CASIGASGTSGLPVDTQYF